This T cell receptor (beta chain) was sequenced for a study of T cell repertoires in cytomegalovirus infection. This clonotype has only one observation. Its antigen is as yet unknown. MiXCR, applied by TCRdb to the reads, yields one record per CDR3 protein. Of under 120,000 distinct CDR3 sequences in the sample, 42% were seen once. Sequenced here: CD8+ T cells from cultured PBMCs, sampled from culture after CMV antigen stimulation. This receptor was obtained from a human donor in good health (CMV status not recorded). Some clones in this sample may be carry-over from other donors' samples.

CDR3 nucleotide sequence: TGTGCCAGCAGCCACCGGGTCAGGGGGCTCAACACCGGGGAGCTGTTTTTT. Translating gives CASSHRVRGLNTGELFF. The rearrangement joins TRBV7-4 to TRBJ2-2; 8 bases are a match to TRBD1. After removal of 5 bases from V and 2 bases from J, the junction contained 10 bases not matched to a gene. Germline loops: CDR1 SGHVT, CDR2 SQSDAQ. This CDR3 region has 17 residues. Looking up the rest from reference TRBV7-4 and TRBJ2-2 gives the full variable domain: GAGVSQSPRYKVAKRGRDVALRCDSISGHVTLYWYRQTLGQGSEVLTYSQSDAQRDKSGRPSGRFSAERPERSVSTLKIQRTEQGDSAVYLCASSHRVRGLNTGELFFGEGSRLTVL.